These 12 T cell receptor beta chains were all obtained from the same sample, sequenced in a study of T cells in Graves' hyperthyroidism and ophthalmopathy. TCR beta CDR3 region amplification was performed from RNA transcripts. The study used the HTBI primer set for a first-round RT-PCR of the TCR CDR3. In TCRdb, the multiplex PCR reads were re-called with MiXCR into one record per CDR3 protein. The repertoire holds about 360,000 distinct CDR3 sequences, with approximately 13% as singletons. The specimen sequenced was blood. The source is a woman aged 18-29 years with Graves' hyperthyroidism.

This chain links TRBV9 with TRBJ1-2; D gene ambiguous. Per the germline V gene, CDR1 is SGDLS and CDR2 is YYNGEE. V lost 0 bases to trimming and J lost 0 bases, with 12 bases between them. This CDR3 is 16 amino acids long. The CDR3 DNA reads TGTGCCAGCAGCGTAGGTGCGCCAGAGGCTAACTATGGCTACACCTTC. It specifies CASSVGAPEANYGYTF.

This clonotype was detected ten times or more. The chain carries TRBV12-3 or TRBV12-4 and TRBJ1-2; D may be TRBD1 (6 bases). V shed 6 bases and J shed 7 bases, with 21 bases lying between them. CDR3 length: 15 amino acids. Written as DNA, the CDR3 is TGTGCCAGCAGGTTTGAAGGTTCGGCAGGGGCTGGCTACACCTTC. Translating gives CASRFEGSAGAGYTF.

This clonotype was counted ten times or more. This sequence joins TRBV24-1 and TRBJ2-5, with a possible D match to TRBD2 (6 bases). Germline V gene sequence: CDR1 KGHDR, CDR2 SFDVKD. The CDR3 sequence is 14 residues long. Trimming pared 7 bases from V and 1 base from J, leaving 12 bases between. CDR3: CATSHRGLQETQYF. The CDR3 DNA reads as TGTGCCACCAGCCACCGGGGACTCCAAGAGACCCAGTACTTC.

This clonotype came up many times. V is TRBV12-3 or TRBV12-4 and J is TRBJ1-1; no clear D. Between the trimmed V and J ends, which lost 7 bases and 0 bases, there was a span of 6 bases. The CDR3 is 12 residues long. CDR3 in amino acids: CASTPMNTEAFF. CDR3 nucleotide sequence: TGTGCCAGCACCCCGATGAACACTGAAGCTTTCTTT.

The gene calls are TRBV11-2 and TRBJ2-5; D ambiguous. The germline V gene encodes CDR1 SGHAT and CDR2 FQNNGV. This CDR3 region has 12 residues. V gave up 5 bases and J gave up 2 bases, with 6 bases separating them. The CDR3 is CASSTQQETQYF. The DNA of the CDR3 is TGTGCCAGCAGCACCCAACAAGAGACCCAGTACTTC.

This clonotype has ten or more counts. The chain links TRBV20-1 to TRBJ2-5, with a tentative D call TRBD2 (6 bases). The V end lost 6 bases, the J end lost 5 bases, and 16 bases lay between the germline ends. Germline CDR1 reads DFQATT; CDR2 reads SNEGSKA (reference sequence). This CDR3 contains 13 residues. CDR3 nucleotides: TGCAGTGCGATCGGGAGTGTATCGGAGACCCAGTACTTC. Protein product: CSAIGSVSETQYF.

V and J are TRBV11-2 and TRBJ2-7, with 7 bases identical to TRBD2. The V segment lost 5 bases and the J segment 3 bases; nucleotides outside the gene matches: 7. Germline-derived CDR1 and CDR2 are SGHAT and FQNNGV. The CDR3 contains 14 residues. The CDR3 DNA reads TGTGCCAGCAGCGCCGGGGGGTCTTTCTACGAGCAGTACTTC. This gives the protein CASSAGGSFYEQYF.

This clonotype was detected a few times. This rearrangement joins TRBV29-1 to TRBJ1-2, with D hard to call. V was clipped by 3 bases and J by 4 bases, with 15 bases between them. Germline CDR1 reads SQVTM; CDR2 reads ANQGSEA. The CDR3 sequence is 14 residues long. In nucleotides, the CDR3 is TGCAGCGTTGAGTTGGAGGGTCTAGGCTATGGCTACACCTTC. Translation gives CSVELEGLGYGYTF.

This clonotype has just one count. The chain has TRBV9 and TRBJ2-3; 11 nucleotides agree with TRBD2. The germline CDR1 and CDR2 sequences are SGDLS and YYNGEE. V lost 3 bases, J lost 0 bases, and 3 bases stayed unmatched. CDR3 size: 16 residues. The chain's CDR3 is CASSARLAGSTDTQYF. DNA of the CDR3: TGTGCCAGCAGCGCCCGACTAGCGGGAAGCACAGATACGCAGTATTTT. The full variable domain, its missing parts supplied by reference TRBV9 and TRBJ2-3, is DSGVTQTPKHLITATGQRVTLRCSPRSGDLSVYWYQQSLDQGLQFLIQYYNGEERAKGNILERFSAQQFPDLHSELNLSSLELGDSALYFCASSARLAGSTDTQYFGPGTRLTVL.

This clonotype was recorded at least ten times. The chain links TRBV5-8 to TRBJ2-7, with 8 bases aligning to TRBD2. V lost 4 bases, J lost 4 bases, and 13 bases stayed unmatched. Germline CDR1 is SGHTS and CDR2 is YDEGEE. The CDR3 has 16 residues. This chain's CDR3 is CASSPYSGRGDYEQYF. The CDR3 nucleotides read TGTGCCAGCAGCCCATATTCGGGGCGGGGGGATTACGAGCAGTACTTC.

This clonotype has only a few counts. This chain uses TRBV5-1 with TRBJ2-5; D may match TRBD1 or TRBD2 (5 bases each). CDR1 is SGHRS and CDR2 is YFSETQ in the germline V gene. V dropped 6 bases and J dropped 5 bases, with 23 bases sitting between them. This CDR3 has 16 residues. CDR3 in DNA: TGCGCCAGCACCCTAAGTGGACAAACTCCGGGGGAGACCCAGTACTTC. Encoded protein: CASTLSGQTPGETQYF.

This clonotype was counted many times. The chain recombines TRBV20-1 with TRBJ2-2; TRBD2 matches 8 bases. Germline V gene lookup returns CDR1 DFQATT and CDR2 SNEGSKA (reference sequence). CDR3 length equals 18 residues. V lost 4 bases to trimming and J lost 0 bases; unmatched junction nucleotides: 13. In nucleotides, the CDR3 is TGCAGTGCTAAGACTAGAGCGGGGGTGCACGCGAACACCGGGGAGCTGTTTTTT. Translation gives CSAKTRAGVHANTGELFF.